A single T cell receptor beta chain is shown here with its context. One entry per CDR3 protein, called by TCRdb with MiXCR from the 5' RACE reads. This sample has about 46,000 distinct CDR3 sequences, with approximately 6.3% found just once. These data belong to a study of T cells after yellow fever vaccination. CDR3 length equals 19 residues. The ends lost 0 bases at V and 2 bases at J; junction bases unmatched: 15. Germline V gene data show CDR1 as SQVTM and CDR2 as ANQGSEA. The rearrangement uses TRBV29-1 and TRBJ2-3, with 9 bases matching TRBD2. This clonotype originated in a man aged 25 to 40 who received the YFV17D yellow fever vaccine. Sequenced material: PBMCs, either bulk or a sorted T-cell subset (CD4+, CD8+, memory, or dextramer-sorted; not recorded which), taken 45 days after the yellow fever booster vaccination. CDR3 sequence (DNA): TGCAGCGTTGAAGATCTTGGGGTCAGCGGGAGGTACCACACAGATACGCAGTATTTT. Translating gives CSVEDLGVSGRYHTDTQYF.